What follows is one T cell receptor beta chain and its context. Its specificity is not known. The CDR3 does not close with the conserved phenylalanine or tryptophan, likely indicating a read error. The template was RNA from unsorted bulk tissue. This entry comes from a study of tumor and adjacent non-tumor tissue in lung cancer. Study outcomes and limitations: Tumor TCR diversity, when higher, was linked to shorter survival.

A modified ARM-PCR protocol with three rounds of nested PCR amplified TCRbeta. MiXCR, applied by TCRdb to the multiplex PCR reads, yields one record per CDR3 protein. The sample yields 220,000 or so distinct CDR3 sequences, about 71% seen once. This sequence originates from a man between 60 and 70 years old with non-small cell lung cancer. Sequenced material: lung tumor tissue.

DNA of the CDR3: TGCAGTGCTAGAAAACAGGCCTACAAGCAGTACATC. It translates to CSARKQAYKQYI. V and J are TRBV20-1 and TRBJ2-7; a weak D match, TRBD1 (5 bases). This CDR3 region has 12 residues. CDR1 and CDR2 from the germline V gene are DFQATT and SNEGSKA (reference sequence).